This record concerns one T cell receptor beta chain sequence. No antigen is known for it. Germline and junction disagree at one end, which may indicate a read error. One entry per CDR3 protein results from TCRdb running MiXCR on the reads. The data contain about 830,000 distinct CDR3 sequences, about 33% of them singletons. This record belongs to a study of T cell repertoires in cytomegalovirus infection. Overall study findings and caveats: Using cumulative public TCR beta family frequency, the authors identified those who carried CMV together with the relevant HLA. HLA-C-restricted, CMV-specific TCR beta clonotypes were dominant ex vivo.

Germline loops: CDR1 MNHEY, CDR2 SMNVEV (reference sequence). This CDR3 has 16 amino acids. The chain joins TRBV27 to TRBJ2-6, with TRBD2 matching 7 bases. Sequences were derived from cultured CD8+ T cells from PBMCs, sampled from culture after CMV antigen stimulation. This TCR came from a human donor in good health (CMV status not recorded). Some clones in this sample may be carry-over from other donors' samples. The chain's CDR3 is CANSLMAGDGANVLTF. CDR3 coding DNA: TGTGCCAACAGTTTGATGGCGGGGGATGGGGCCAACGTCCTGACTTTC.